This TCR beta chain was retrieved from a study of T-cell memory formation after mild COVID-19. Study observations and caveats: Researchers could not confirm that second-wave clones peaking on day 37 targeted SARS-CoV-2.

Using its own MiXCR run on the 5' RACE reads, TCRdb lists one record per CDR3 protein. The sample has 430,000 or so distinct CDR3 sequences; roughly 23% are singletons. V gave up 6 bases and J gave up 1 base; unmatched junction bases: 4. Looked up from germline, CDR1 is MNHEY and CDR2 is SVGEGT. CDR3 size: 15 residues. There are a few counts of this clonotype. The antigen is undetermined. The V and J genes are TRBV6-2 or TRBV6-3 and TRBJ2-3; 10 bases are shared with TRBD2. Material: PBMCs or a T cell subset sorted from them (not recorded which). The sequence came from an adult woman who had mild COVID-19 (a few samples of this study predate the infection). Cell type and time point are not known. The CDR3 spells CASRALAGGTDTQYF. The CDR3 nucleotides read TGTGCCAGCAGAGCTCTAGCGGGGGGCACAGATACGCAGTATTTT.